These 17 T cell receptor beta chains share one sample of origin, sequenced in a study of identical twins. TCRdb independently ran MiXCR on the 5' RACE reads; one entry per CDR3 protein. The profile shows fewer than 550,000 distinct CDR3 sequences, roughly 15% of them singletons. The sample also formed part of further work on yellow fever vaccine responses in identical twins.

The source material was CD4+ T cells sorted from blood. The receptors were sampled from a woman aged 18 to 35 in good health.

J is TRBJ2-1 and V is TRBV29-1, with D possibly TRBD2 on 6 matching bases. Germline assignment: CDR1 SQVTM and CDR2 ANQGSEA. The CDR3 is 17 residues long. The ends were cut back, 2 bases at V and 2 bases at J, with 19 bases in the middle. This CDR3 is CSVESQRGTGTYNEQFF. CDR3 in DNA: TGCAGCGTTGAATCTCAACGGGGGACTGGGACCTACAATGAGCAGTTCTTC.

In this sample, this clonotype turned up a few times. The chain is built from TRBV11-2 and TRBJ2-7; the match to TRBD2 covers 7 bases. From germline, CDR1 is SGHAT and CDR2 FQNNGV. The CDR3 runs 17 residues. V lost 5 bases to trimming and J lost 0 bases; unmatched junction nucleotides: 13. The CDR3 protein is CASSIPLRGRSSYEQYV. Written as DNA, the CDR3 is TGTGCCAGCAGCATCCCCCTGCGGGGGAGGAGCTCCTACGAGCAGTACGTC.

The chain couples TRBV6-2 or TRBV6-3 to TRBJ1-1; D remains unclear. The CDR3 has 17 residues. V dropped 2 bases and J dropped 0 bases, with 16 bases sitting between them. The germline gives CDR1 MNHEY, CDR2 SVGEGT. Here the CDR3 DNA reads TGTGCCAGCAGTTACGGGCGGACGGCGACCATGAACACTGAAGCTTTCTTT. Amino acids: CASSYGRTATMNTEAFF.

This clonotype was picked up many times. The J gene is TRBJ2-5, the V gene TRBV7-8; 9 nucleotides align to TRBD2. The junction had 8 bases not matched to a gene; V was cut back by 1 base and J by 2 bases. The CDR3 covers 17 residues. Germline CDR1 SGHVS, CDR2 FQNEAQ. Written as DNA, the CDR3 is TGTGCCAGCAGCTTAGTTCTAGCGGGGCGCCCTCAAGAGACCCAGTACTTC. Translation: CASSLVLAGRPQETQYF.

This clonotype has only a few counts. V is TRBV7-6 and J is TRBJ2-1; no firm D call. The CDR3 has 11 amino acids. The germline gives CDR1 SGHVS, CDR2 FNYEAQ. V lost 4 bases and J lost 10, with 8 bases in between. The chain's CDR3 is CASSSTMEQFF. The CDR3 DNA reads as TGTGCCAGCAGCTCTACCATGGAGCAGTTCTTC.

This clonotype has a handful of counts. The V call is TRBV12-3 or TRBV12-4, the J call TRBJ1-3; D remains unclear. The CDR3 consists of 14 residues. Trimming left V 1 base short and J 3 bases short, with 7 bases between. In DNA, the CDR3 is TGTGCCAGCAGTTTAGAGGGCGGTGGAAACACCATATATTTT. Amino acids: CASSLEGGGNTIYF.

Ten or more counts support this clonotype. This chain uses TRBV12-3 or TRBV12-4 with TRBJ2-1; TRBD2 matches at 8 bases. The V and J ends lost 6 bases and 5 bases, in that order; junction bases with no gene match: 9. This CDR3 is 15 amino acids long. The CDR3 DNA follows: TGTGCCAGCAGAACTACGACTAGCGTACACAATGAGCAGTTCTTC. Protein product: CASRTTTSVHNEQFF.

The chain employs TRBV29-1 and TRBJ2-7; maybe TRBD1 (6 bases). The CDR3 has 11 amino acids. CDR1 and CDR2 from the germline V gene are SQVTM and ANQGSEA. The ends were cut back, 5 bases at V and 3 bases at J, with 8 bases in the middle. Written as DNA, the CDR3 is TGCAGCGTTCAACAGGGCTACGAGCAGTACTTC. It codes for CSVQQGYEQYF.

This clonotype appeared a few times. This sequence joins TRBV12-3 or TRBV12-4 and TRBJ1-3, with D uncertain. V lost 7 bases and J lost 1, with 17 bases in between. The CDR3 length is 16 residues. The CDR3 DNA sequence: TGTGCCAGCACACCCCTGTTGCCACCTTCTGGAAACACCATATATTTT. Translated: CASTPLLPPSGNTIYF.

There are a few counts of this clonotype. The gene calls are TRBV12-3 or TRBV12-4 and TRBJ1-1; the D is unclear. The CDR3 length is 13 residues. V was trimmed by 6 bases and J by 6 bases, leaving 14 bases between them. Written as DNA, the CDR3 is TGTGCCAGCAGCGCGGTGCCCCGGCCTGAAGCTTTCTTT. Its translation is CASSAVPRPEAFF.

On this clonotype: Sequence at one end of the junction differs from germline and may be a read error. The CDR3 spells CASSPRGRVDRGNAGELFF. The CDR3 DNA is TGTGCCAGCAGCCCGCGCGGCCGGGTAGACAGGGGGAACGCCGGGGAGCTGTTTTTT. The chain uses TRBV11-1 and TRBJ2-2, with 9 bases aligning to TRBD1. From germline, CDR1 is SGHAT and CDR2 FQDESV (reference sequence). CDR3 length equals 19 residues.

The V gene is TRBV6-1, the J gene TRBJ2-3; D perhaps matches TRBD2 (6 bases). From germline, CDR1 is MNHNS and CDR2 SASEGT. Trimming took 6 bases from V and 2 from J, leaving 9 bases between them. The CDR3 sequence is 13 residues long. The CDR3 nucleotides are TGTGCCAGCAGACGGGGGTACACAGATACGCAGTATTTT. It codes for CASRRGYTDTQYF.

This clonotype has just a few counts. This chain links TRBV3-1 with TRBJ2-5, with a tentative D call TRBD2 (6 bases). CDR3 length: 14 amino acids. Trimming stripped 4 bases from V and 5 bases from J, with 14 bases between. Germline V gives CDR1 LGHDT, CDR2 YNNKEL (reference sequence). The CDR3 loop is CASSRRGSQETQYF. CDR3 coding DNA: TGTGCCAGCAGCCGACGGGGGAGTCAGGAGACCCAGTACTTC.

The sample holds a few counts of this clonotype. The chain joins TRBV7-4 to TRBJ2-7, with D perhaps assigned TRBD1 or TRBD2 (5 bases each). The CDR3 has 18 amino acids. V lost 1 base, J lost 4 bases, and 23 bases lay in between. CDR1 SGHVT and CDR2 SQSDAQ come from the germline V gene. CDR3 residues: CASSLVLCLGRAHYEQYF. DNA of the CDR3: TGTGCCAGCAGCTTAGTTCTATGTCTGGGACGGGCCCATTACGAGCAGTACTTC. Variable domain in full (rest from reference TRBV7-4 and TRBJ2-7): GAGVSQSPRYKVAKRGRDVALRCDSISGHVTLYWYRQTLGQGSEVLTYSQSDAQRDKSGRPSGRFSAERPERSVSTLKIQRTEQGDSAVYLCASSLVLCLGRAHYEQYFGPGTRLTVT.

This clonotype was seen only a few times. The chain is built from TRBV4-2 and TRBJ2-1, with a possible D match to TRBD2 (5 bases). The CDR3 spans 17 residues. V was trimmed by 0 bases and J by 7 bases, leaving 19 bases between them. Looked up from germline, CDR1 is LGHNA and CDR2 is YNFKEQ. In DNA form, the CDR3 reads TGTGCCAGCAGCCAAGAGGGAACTAGGCTAACGCTAAATGAGCAGTTCTTC. Translation gives CASSQEGTRLTLNEQFF.

This clonotype appeared a few times. The rearrangement joins TRBV4-1 to TRBJ2-2; D is unresolved. The V end lost 4 bases, the J end lost 5 bases, and 14 bases lay between the germline ends. CDR3 length equals 15 residues. CDR1 and CDR2 from the germline V gene are MGHRA and YSYEKL. CDR3 region: CASSPGPQRTGELFF. The CDR3 DNA reads as TGCGCCAGCAGCCCCGGACCCCAGAGGACCGGGGAGCTGTTTTTT.

This clonotype was seen a handful of times. This sequence joins TRBV7-8 and TRBJ2-7; TRBD1 matches 9 bases. Germline CDR1 SGHVS, CDR2 FQNEAQ. V shed 3 bases, J shed 5 bases, and the junction held 8 bases outside the gene matches. The CDR3 is made up of 15 amino acids. The CDR3 DNA is TGTGCCAGCAGCTTTTCGGGACAGGGAACCAACGAGCAGTACTTC. As protein: CASSFSGQGTNEQYF.